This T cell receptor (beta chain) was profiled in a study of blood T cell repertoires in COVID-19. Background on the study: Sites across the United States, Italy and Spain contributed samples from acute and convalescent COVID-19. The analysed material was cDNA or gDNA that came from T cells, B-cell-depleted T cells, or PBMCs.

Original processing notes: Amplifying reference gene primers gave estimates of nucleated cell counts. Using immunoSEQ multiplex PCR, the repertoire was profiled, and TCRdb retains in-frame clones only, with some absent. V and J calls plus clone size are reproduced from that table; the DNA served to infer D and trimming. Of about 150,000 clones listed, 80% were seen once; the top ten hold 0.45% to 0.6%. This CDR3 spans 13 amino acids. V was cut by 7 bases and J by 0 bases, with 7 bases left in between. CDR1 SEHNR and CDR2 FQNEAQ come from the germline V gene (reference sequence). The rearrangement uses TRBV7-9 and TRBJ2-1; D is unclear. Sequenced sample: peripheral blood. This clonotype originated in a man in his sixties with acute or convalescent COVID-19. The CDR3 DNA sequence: TGTGCCAGCAAAGAGAGCTCCTACAATGAGCAGTTCTTC. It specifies CASKESSYNEQFF. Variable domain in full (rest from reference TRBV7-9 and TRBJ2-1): DTGVSQNPRHKITKRGQNVTFRCDPISEHNRLYWYRQTLGQGPEFLTYFQNEAQLEKSRLLSDRFSAERPKGSFSTLEIQRTEQGDSAMYLCASKESSYNEQFFGPGTRLTVL.